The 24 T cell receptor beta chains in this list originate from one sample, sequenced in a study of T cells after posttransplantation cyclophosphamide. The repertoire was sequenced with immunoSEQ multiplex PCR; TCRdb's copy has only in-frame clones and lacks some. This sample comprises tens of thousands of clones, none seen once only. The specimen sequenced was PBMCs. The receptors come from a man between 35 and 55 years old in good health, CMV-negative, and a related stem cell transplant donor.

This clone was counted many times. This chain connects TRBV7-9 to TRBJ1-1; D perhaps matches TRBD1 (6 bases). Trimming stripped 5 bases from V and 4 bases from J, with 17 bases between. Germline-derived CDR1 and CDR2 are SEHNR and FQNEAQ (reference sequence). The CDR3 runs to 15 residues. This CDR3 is CASSRGAGLGTEAFF. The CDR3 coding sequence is TGTGCCAGCAGCCGGGGGGCAGGGCTCGGCACTGAAGCTTTCTTT.

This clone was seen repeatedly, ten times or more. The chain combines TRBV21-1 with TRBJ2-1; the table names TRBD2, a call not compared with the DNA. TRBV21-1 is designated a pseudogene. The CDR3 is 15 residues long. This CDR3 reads CASFRLAGGSNEQFF. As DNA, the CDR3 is TGTGCCAGTTTTAGACTAGCGGGAGGGAGCAATGAGCAGTTCTTC.

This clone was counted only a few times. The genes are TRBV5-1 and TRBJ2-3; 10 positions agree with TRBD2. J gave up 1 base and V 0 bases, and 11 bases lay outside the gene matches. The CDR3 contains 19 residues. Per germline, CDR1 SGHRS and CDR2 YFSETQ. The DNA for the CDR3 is TGCGCCAGCAGCTTGGAGTCTCGTCTAGCGGGAGACGGCACAGATACGCAGTATTTT. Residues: CASSLESRLAGDGTDTQYF.

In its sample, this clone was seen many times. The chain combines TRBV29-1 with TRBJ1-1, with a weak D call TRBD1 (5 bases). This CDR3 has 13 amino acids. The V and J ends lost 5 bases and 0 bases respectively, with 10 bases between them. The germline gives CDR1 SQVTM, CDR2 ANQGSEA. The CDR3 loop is CSVQQAMNTEAFF. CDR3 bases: TGCAGCGTTCAACAGGCCATGAACACTGAAGCTTTCTTT.

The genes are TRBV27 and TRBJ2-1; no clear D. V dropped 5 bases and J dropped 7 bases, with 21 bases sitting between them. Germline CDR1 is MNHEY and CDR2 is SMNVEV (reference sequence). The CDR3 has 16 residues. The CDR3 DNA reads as TGTGCCAGCAGTAACCTTACGGAGCGAAGGCAGAATGAGCAGTTCTTC. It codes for CASSNLTERRQNEQFF.

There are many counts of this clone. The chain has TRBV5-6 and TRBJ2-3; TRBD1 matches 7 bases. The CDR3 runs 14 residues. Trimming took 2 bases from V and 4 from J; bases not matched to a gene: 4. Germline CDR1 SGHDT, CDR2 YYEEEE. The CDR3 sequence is CASSFTGDADTQYF. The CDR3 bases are TGTGCCAGCAGCTTCACAGGGGATGCAGATACGCAGTATTTT.

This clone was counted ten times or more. The chain's CDR3 is CASSISSPSRGYGYTF. The CDR3 DNA sequence: TGTGCCAGCAGCATAAGTAGCCCCTCAAGGGGCTATGGCTACACCTTC. The chain carries TRBV5-6 and TRBJ1-2, with D maybe TRBD1 (5 bases). CDR3 length equals 16 residues. Looked up from germline, CDR1 is SGHDT and CDR2 is YYEEEE. With 4 bases removed from V and 4 bases from J, the gap between germline ends came to 20 bases.

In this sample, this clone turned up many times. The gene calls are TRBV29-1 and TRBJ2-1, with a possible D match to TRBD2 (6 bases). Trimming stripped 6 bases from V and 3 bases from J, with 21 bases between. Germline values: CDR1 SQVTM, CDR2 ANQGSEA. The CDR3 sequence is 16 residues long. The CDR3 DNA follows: TGCAGCGTACTTCCTTCGGGATTAGCGGTCTACAATGAGCAGTTCTTC. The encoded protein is CSVLPSGLAVYNEQFF.

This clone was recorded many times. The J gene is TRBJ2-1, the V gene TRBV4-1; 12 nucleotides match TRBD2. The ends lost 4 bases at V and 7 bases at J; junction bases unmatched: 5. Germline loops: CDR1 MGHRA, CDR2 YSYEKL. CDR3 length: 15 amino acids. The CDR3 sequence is CASSPTSGGKNEQFF. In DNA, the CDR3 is TGCGCCAGCAGCCCGACTAGCGGGGGAAAGAATGAGCAGTTCTTC.

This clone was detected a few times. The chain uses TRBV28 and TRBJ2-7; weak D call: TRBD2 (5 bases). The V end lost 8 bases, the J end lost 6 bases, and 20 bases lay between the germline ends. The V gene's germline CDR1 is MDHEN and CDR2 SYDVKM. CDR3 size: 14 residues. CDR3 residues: CASQWVGGTCEQYF. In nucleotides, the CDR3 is TGTGCCAGCCAGTGGGTAGGAGGTACCTGCGAGCAGTACTTC.

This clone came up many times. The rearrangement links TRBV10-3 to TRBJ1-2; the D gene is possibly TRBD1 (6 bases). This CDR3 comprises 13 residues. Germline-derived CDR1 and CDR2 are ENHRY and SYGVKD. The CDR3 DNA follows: TGTACCGCCGGTACCAGGGGCGAAGATGGCTACACCTTC. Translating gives CTAGTRGEDGYTF.

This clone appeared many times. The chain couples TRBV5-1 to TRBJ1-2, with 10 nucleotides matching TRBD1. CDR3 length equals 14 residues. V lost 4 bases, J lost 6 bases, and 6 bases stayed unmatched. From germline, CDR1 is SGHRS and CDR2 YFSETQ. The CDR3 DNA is TGCGCCAGCAGCCCGGGGACAGGGGAGGATGGCTACACCTTC. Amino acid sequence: CASSPGTGEDGYTF.

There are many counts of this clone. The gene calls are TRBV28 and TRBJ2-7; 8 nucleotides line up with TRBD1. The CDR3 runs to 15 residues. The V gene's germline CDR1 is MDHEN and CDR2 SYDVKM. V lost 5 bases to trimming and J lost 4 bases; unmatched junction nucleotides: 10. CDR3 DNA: TGTGCCAGCAGTCTGGATTCAGGGGGCAGATACGAGCAGTACTTC. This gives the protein CASSLDSGGRYEQYF.

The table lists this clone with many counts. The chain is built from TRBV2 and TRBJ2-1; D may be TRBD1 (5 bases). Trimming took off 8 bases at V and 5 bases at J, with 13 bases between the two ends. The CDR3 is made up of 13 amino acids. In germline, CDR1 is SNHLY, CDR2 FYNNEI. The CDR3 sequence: CASSTGLNNEQFF. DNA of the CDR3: TGTGCCAGCTCTACAGGCCTTAACAATGAGCAGTTCTTC.

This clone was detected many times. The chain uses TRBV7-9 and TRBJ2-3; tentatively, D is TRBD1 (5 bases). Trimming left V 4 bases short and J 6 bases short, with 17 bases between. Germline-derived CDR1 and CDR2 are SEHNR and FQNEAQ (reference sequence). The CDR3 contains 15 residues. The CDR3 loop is CASSSTVIGRDTQYF. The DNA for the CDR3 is TGTGCCAGCAGCTCGACAGTCATCGGCCGGGATACGCAGTATTTT.

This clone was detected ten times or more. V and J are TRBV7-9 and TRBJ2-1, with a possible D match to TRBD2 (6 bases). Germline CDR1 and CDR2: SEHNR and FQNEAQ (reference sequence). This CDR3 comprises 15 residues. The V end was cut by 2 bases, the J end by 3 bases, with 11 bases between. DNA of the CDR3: TGTGCCAGCAGCTTATCGGGAGTAAGCTACAATGAGCAGTTCTTC. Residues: CASSLSGVSYNEQFF. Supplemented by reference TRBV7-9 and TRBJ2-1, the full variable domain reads DTGVSQNPRHKITKRGQNVTFRCDPISEHNRLYWYRQTLGQGPEFLTYFQNEAQLEKSRLLSDRFSAERPKGSFSTLEIQRTEQGDSAMYLCASSLSGVSYNEQFFGPGTRLTVL.

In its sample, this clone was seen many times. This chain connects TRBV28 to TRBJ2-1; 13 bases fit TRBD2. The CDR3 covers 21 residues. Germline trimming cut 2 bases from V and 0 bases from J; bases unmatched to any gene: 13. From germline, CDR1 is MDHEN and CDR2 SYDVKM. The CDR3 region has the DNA TGTGCCAGCAGTTTAATAAGGACTAGCGGGAGAGCTACAAGCTCCTACAATGAGCAGTTCTTC. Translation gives CASSLIRTSGRATSSYNEQFF.

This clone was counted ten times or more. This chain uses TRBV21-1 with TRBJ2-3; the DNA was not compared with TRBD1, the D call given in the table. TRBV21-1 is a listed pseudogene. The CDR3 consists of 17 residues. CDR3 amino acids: CASSKVLGTASTDTQYF. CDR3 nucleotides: TGTGCCAGCAGCAAAGTATTGGGGACAGCTAGCACAGATACGCAGTATTTT.

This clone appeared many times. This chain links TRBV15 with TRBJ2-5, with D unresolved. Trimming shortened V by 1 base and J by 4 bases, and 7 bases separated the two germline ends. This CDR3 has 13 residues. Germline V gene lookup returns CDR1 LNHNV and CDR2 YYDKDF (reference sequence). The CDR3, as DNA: TGTGCCACCAGCAGAGGATATAGAGAGACCCAGTACTTC. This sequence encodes CATSRGYRETQYF.

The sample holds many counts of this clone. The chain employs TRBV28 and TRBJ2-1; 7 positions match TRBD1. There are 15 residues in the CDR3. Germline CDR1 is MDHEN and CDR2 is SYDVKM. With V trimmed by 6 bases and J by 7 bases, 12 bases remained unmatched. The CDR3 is CASRTGVVGWNEQFF. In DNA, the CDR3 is TGTGCCAGCAGAACAGGGGTAGTGGGTTGGAATGAGCAGTTCTTC. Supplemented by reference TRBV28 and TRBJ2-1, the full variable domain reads DVKVTQSSRYLVKRTGEKVFLECVQDMDHENMFWYRQDPGLGLRLIYFSYDVKMKEKGDIPEGYSVSREKKERFSLILESASTNQTSMYLCASRTGVVGWNEQFFGPGTRLTVL.

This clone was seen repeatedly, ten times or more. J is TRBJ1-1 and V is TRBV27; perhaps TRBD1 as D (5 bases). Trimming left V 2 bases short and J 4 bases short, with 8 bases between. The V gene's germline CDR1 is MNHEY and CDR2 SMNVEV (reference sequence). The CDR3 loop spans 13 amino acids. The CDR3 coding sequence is TGTGCCAGCAGTTTACCGGGGGGCACTGAAGCTTTCTTT. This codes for CASSLPGGTEAFF.

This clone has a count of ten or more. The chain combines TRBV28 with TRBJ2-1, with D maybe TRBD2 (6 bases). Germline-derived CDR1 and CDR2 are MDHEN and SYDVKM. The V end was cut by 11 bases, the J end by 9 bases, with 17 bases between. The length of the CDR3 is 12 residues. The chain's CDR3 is CAARLAMGEQFF. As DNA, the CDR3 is TGTGCCGCCCGTCTAGCGATGGGTGAGCAGTTCTTC.

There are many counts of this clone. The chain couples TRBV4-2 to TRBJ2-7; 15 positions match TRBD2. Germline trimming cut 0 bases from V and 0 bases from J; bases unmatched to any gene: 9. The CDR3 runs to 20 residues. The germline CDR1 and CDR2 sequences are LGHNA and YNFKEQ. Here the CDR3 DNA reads TGTGCCAGCAGCCAAGATGGGTTCGGACTAGCGGGAGGGCCCTCCTACGAGCAGTACTTC. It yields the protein CASSQDGFGLAGGPSYEQYF.

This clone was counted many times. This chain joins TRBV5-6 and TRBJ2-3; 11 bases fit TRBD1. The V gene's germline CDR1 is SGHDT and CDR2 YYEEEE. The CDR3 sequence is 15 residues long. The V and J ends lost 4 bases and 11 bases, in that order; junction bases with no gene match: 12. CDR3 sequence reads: CASSPGTGGPVRQYF. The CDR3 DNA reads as TGTGCCAGCAGCCCCGGGACAGGGGGTCCGGTTAGGCAGTATTTT.